This T cell receptor beta chain is from a study of T cells after yellow fever vaccination. Overall study context: Libraries from low-cell-number fractions were prepared with the SMART-Seq v4 Ultra Low Input RNA kit. Findings and limits, study-wide: Most clones from primary vaccination resurfaced after the booster (around 95% CD4, 75% to 90% CD8).

The CDR3 runs to 13 residues. Trimming took off 3 bases at V and 2 bases at J, with 7 bases between the two ends. TCR cDNA was made by 5'RACE template switching, adding a universal primer site and UMIs. TCRdb ran MiXCR on the 5' RACE reads and lists one entry per CDR3 protein. The sample contains 150,000 to 200,000 distinct CDR3 sequences, approximately 6.2% of which appear only once. Details on this clonotype: Its cognate antigen is unknown.

The receptor comes from a man aged 18-30 years who received the YFV17D yellow fever vaccine. Sequencing used CD4+ T cells sorted from PBMCs, obtained on the day of the first yellow fever vaccination. The rearrangement joins TRBV12-3 or TRBV12-4 to TRBJ2-5; tentatively, D is TRBD2 (5 bases). CDR3 in amino acids: CASSFEGQETQYF. CDR3 nucleotides: TGTGCCAGCAGTTTCGAGGGTCAAGAGACCCAGTACTTC.